This T cell receptor (beta chain) emerged from a study of CD8 T cells in Susac syndrome. It was with random hexamers that roughly 0.45 to 1 ug RNA was reverse transcribed. Multiplex PCR with immunoSEQ amplified the TCR beta CDR3 across 54 Vbeta and 13 Jbeta. Using its own MiXCR run on the immunoSEQ multiplex PCR reads, TCRdb lists one record per CDR3 protein. Of approximately 150,000 distinct CDR3 sequences listed, around 75% are singletons. Blood CD8+ and CD4+ T cells underwent high-throughput TCR beta sequencing. The multiple sclerosis controls consisted of treatment-naive patients with relapsing-remitting disease, either stable or active. While CD8+ and CD4+ T cells were isolated negatively, TEMRA cells were enriched by FACS. The receptor was derived from a human donor with multiple sclerosis. The source material was CD8+ T cells from PBMCs.

The CDR3 reads CASSGTGGITYEQYV. As DNA, the CDR3 is TGTGCCAGCAGCGGGACAGGGGGGATAACCTACGAGCAGTACGTC. The chain is built from TRBV7-9 and TRBJ2-7; 11 positions agree with TRBD1. Germline V gives CDR1 SEHNR, CDR2 FQNEAQ (reference sequence). J gave up 2 bases and V 5 bases, and 5 bases lay outside the gene matches. This CDR3 region has 15 residues.